The present entry profiles one T cell receptor beta chain with its context. Followed longitudinally, the Seattle patients had been enrolled during active infection. The source of the sample is a study of blood T cell repertoires in COVID-19. Study-level information: From the United States, Italy and Spain came samples of acute and convalescent COVID-19. Sample material is recorded as cDNA or gDNA derived from T cells, B-cell-depleted T cells, or PBMCs.

Under the authors' procedure: Estimated nucleated cell counts came from reference gene primer amplification. The repertoire was sequenced with immunoSEQ multiplex PCR; TCRdb's copy has only in-frame clones and lacks some. V and J calls and clone size are copied from that table; D and trimming were computed from the DNA. The sample has around 330,000 clones, about 91% seen once. In germline, CDR1 is SNHLY, CDR2 FYNNEI. This CDR3 contains 14 residues. With 6 bases clipped from V and 4 bases from J, the junction kept 4 bases outside the gene matches. The chain carries TRBV2 and TRBJ2-1; TRBD2 matches at 9 bases. The receptor was isolated from a woman aged 25 to 39 with COVID-19, enrolled during active disease. Sequenced material: peripheral blood. In DNA, the CDR3 is TGTGCCAGCAGGGATCTAGCGGGGTACAATGAGCAGTTCTTC. It specifies CASRDLAGYNEQFF.